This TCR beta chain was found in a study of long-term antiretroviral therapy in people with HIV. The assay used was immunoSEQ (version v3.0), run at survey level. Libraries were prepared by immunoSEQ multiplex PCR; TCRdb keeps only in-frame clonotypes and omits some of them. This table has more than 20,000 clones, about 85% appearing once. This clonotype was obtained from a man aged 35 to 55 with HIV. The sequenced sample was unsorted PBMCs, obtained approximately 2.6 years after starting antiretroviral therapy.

The CDR3 DNA sequence: TGCAGCGTCGCCCAGGGGGACAGATTCACCGGGGAGCTGTTTTTT. This sequence encodes CSVAQGDRFTGELFF. The genes are TRBV29-1 and TRBJ2-2, with 7 positions matching TRBD1. Trimming took 6 bases from V and 4 from J; bases not matched to a gene: 11. This CDR3 contains 15 residues. Germline CDR1 reads SQVTM; CDR2 reads ANQGSEA.